This T cell receptor beta chain stems from a study of CXCR3-negative and CXCR3-positive naive CD8 T cells (dated by TCRdb to between 2018 and 2020). As for the study more broadly: In total, 120 million to 150 million TRB reads were obtained, which works out to roughly 1.5 +/- 0.3 million reads per library. TRBV-TRBJ cluster analysis included naive subsets from a handful of donors and memory cells from 3 donors. The diversity and physicochemical repertoire analyses included 11 donors pooled from two independent experiments.

For each CD8+ T cell subset, flow sorting was done in triplicate, and about 300,000 cells per subset went directly into RLT lysis buffer. Peripheral blood mononuclear cells were isolated from buffy coats by standard density gradient centrifugation. An RNeasy Mini Kit was used to extract total RNA from the sorted cells. This sample was sequenced with a NextSeq 550. The Human TCR Profiling Kit (MiLaboratory) was used to make UMI-labeled 5' RACE TRB cDNA libraries. The full amount of extracted RNA was used for cDNA synthesis, and the full amount of resulting cDNA was used for PCR amplification. The libraries were made side by side, with each library going through the same number of PCR cycles. The paper's processing steps were these. With a minimum of two reads required per UMI, MIGEC and MiXCR pulled out about 50,000 +/- 10,000 unique UMI-labeled TRB cDNA molecules from each library. On average, about 40,000 +/- 10,000 functional in-frame TRB CDR3 nucleotide clonotypes lacking stop codons were found per library. Diversity metrics, including normalized Shannon-Wiener and Chao1, were computed in VDJtools after downsampling to 5000 UMI-labeled TRB molecules per sample. Clonotype-size-weighted physicochemical properties of the central five CDR3 residues (interaction energy, strength, volume and Kidera factor 4) were computed in VDJtools. After TCRdb reprocessed the reads, each CDR3 protein sequence was kept as one row, without DNA. Clone size and V and J calls follow TCRdb, not the original study. This sample's table contains roughly 40,000 distinct CDR3 sequences. Jointly, the top ten make up roughly 7.7% of the sample.

With respect to this clonotype: Its antigen remains unidentified.

General findings and caveats noted by the study authors: Because CXCR3 expression was partially decreased after cryopreservation, freshly isolated PBMCs were used for most assays. Both naive subsets had comparably high repertoire diversity, while memory CD8+ T cells had much lower repertoire diversity. Similar TRBV-TRBJ usage was shown by naive CXCR3-negative and CXCR3-positive cells from the same donor, whereas distinct patterns were shown by memory cells. Because surface CD5, which is linked to self-reactivity in mice, was comparable between the naive subsets, TCR interaction strength was also inferred from the physicochemical properties of TRB CDR3s.

From the germline V gene, CDR1 is SGHTA and CDR2 is FQGTGA. Spanning cysteine to phenylalanine, the CDR3 consists of 15 amino acids. The protein alone is recorded here. This TCR derives from a human donor in good health. Some clones in this sample may be carry-over from other donors' samples. The chain is encoded by TRBV7-3 joined to TRBJ2-3; TCRdb selects TRBD2, and the lack of DNA leaves this call unchecked. Sequenced sample: memory CD8+ T cells from blood. The sample's cell subset or site, from its label and the paper: conventional CD8+ memory T cells (TMEM), sorted as controls. This receptor has the CDR3 CASSSVVLAGNTQYF.